This T cell receptor (beta chain) emerged from a study of shared clonotypes between healthy human individuals. The study's findings and limits: Estimated richness values were generally larger in naive subsets than in memory subsets.

Concerning this clone itself: Its antigen is unidentified.

CDR1 and CDR2 (germline): SGHDT, YYEEEE. With 3 bases removed from V and 7 bases from J, the gap between germline ends came to 11 bases. The CDR3 runs 13 residues. Investigators spread the genomic DNA of each subset evenly over several immunoSEQ plates. The method was immunoSEQ multiplex PCR; TCRdb's version includes in-frame clones alone and lacks a portion of them. The table lists roughly 2,000,000 clones, 85% to 95% of them singletons. Naive CD8 isolation took CD45RO-negative cells positively selected for CCR7 and excluded terminally differentiated effector memory CD45RA+ cells. The receptor's source is a man aged 18 to 30 in good health. Some clones in this sample may be carry-over from other donors' samples. The rearrangement links TRBV5-6 to TRBJ1-5; the D gene is possibly TRBD1 (6 bases). Sequencing input: naive CD8+ T cells from PBMCs. CDR3 in DNA: TGTGCCAGCAGCTATGACAGGTACCAGCCCCAGCATTTT. Encoded protein: CASSYDRYQPQHF.